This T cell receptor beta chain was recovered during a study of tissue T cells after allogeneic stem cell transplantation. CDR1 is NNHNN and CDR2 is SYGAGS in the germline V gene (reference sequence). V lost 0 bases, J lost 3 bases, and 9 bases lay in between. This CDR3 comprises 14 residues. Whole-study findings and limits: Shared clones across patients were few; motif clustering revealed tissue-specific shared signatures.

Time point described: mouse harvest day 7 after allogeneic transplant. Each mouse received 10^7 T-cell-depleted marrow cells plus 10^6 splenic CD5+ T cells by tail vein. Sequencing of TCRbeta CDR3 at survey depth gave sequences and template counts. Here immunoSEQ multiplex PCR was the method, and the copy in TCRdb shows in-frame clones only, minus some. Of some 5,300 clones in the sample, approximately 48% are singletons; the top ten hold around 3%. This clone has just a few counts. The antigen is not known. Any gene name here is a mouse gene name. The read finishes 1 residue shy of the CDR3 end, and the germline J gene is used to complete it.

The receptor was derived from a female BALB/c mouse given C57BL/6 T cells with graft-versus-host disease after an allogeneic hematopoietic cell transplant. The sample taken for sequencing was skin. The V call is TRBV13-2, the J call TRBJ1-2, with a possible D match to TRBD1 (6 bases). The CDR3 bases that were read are TGTGCCAGCGGTGATGAGGGGGGAGACTCCGACTACACC. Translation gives CASGDEGGDSDYT. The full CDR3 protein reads CASGDEGGDSDYTF.